This note documents a single T cell receptor beta chain sequence. Its antigen is undetermined. This sample includes further DNA sequences coding for the same CDR3. This record belongs to a study of blood T cell dynamics during melanoma immunotherapy. Points from the study as a whole: The study could not tell melanoma-specific clones from general immune activation.

Time point given: week 3, after first cycle of checkpoint inhibitor. One draw preceded checkpoint blockade; another followed its first cycle at week 3. Response was assessed by RECIST 1.1 at 12 weeks, except a couple of rapid progressors. Per the germline V gene, CDR1 is SGDLS and CDR2 is YYNGEE. The ends were cut back, 0 bases at V and 4 bases at J, with 3 bases in the middle. The CDR3 spans 12 residues. A fixed 40 ng of plasma cfDNA was loaded per sample. Libraries were prepared by immunoSEQ multiplex PCR; TCRdb keeps only in-frame clonotypes and omits some of them. The sample contains about 1,000 clones, about 85% of which appear only once.

The V call is TRBV9, the J call TRBJ2-3; no clear D gene. The sequenced sample was cell-free DNA from blood, obtained from a patient treated with checkpoint blockade. The source is a human donor with melanoma. CDR3 sequence: CASSVGSDTQYF. The CDR3 coding sequence is TGTGCCAGCAGCGTAGGTTCAGATACGCAGTATTTT. Full variable domain (missing parts from reference TRBV9 and TRBJ2-3): DSGVTQTPKHLITATGQRVTLRCSPRSGDLSVYWYQQSLDQGLQFLIQYYNGEERAKGNILERFSAQQFPDLHSELNLSSLELGDSALYFCASSVGSDTQYFGPGTRLTVL.